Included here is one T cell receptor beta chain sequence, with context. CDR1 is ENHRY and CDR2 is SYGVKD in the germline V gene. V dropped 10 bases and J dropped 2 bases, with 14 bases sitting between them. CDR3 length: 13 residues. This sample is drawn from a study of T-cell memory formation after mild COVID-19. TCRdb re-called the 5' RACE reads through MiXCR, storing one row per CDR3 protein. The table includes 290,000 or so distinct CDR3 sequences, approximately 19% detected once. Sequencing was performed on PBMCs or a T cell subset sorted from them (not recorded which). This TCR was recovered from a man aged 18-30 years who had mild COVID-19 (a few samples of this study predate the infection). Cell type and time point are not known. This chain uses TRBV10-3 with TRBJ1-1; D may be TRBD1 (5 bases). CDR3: CATKGTENTEAFF. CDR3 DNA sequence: TGTGCCACCAAGGGGACGGAAAACACTGAAGCTTTCTTT.